One sample yielded the 9 T cell receptor beta chains listed below, sequenced in a study of cytomegalovirus exposure and HLA in healthy donors. Measured with immunoSEQ multiplex PCR; TCRdb has only the in-frame clones, and not every one. The sample records 180,000 or so clones, roughly 86% being singletons. Material: PBMCs. These receptors came from a man aged 25 to 45 in good health and CMV-seropositive.

This rearrangement joins TRBV7-2 to TRBJ1-6, with D possibly matching TRBD1 (5 bases). V lost 3 bases and J 2 bases, leaving 11 bases between the germline ends. CDR1 and CDR2 (germline): SGHTA, FQGNSA. The CDR3 consists of 16 residues. CDR3 in amino acids: CASSFGGWPYNSPLHF. The DNA of the CDR3 is TGTGCCAGCAGCTTCGGGGGGTGGCCCTATAATTCACCCCTCCACTTT. The whole variable domain, filled in from reference TRBV7-2 and TRBJ1-6, reads GAGVSQSPSNKVTEKGKDVELRCDPISGHTALYWYRQSLGQGLEFLIYFQGNSAPDKSGLPSDRFSAERTGGSVSTLTIQRTQQEDSAVYLCASSFGGWPYNSPLHFGNGTRLTVT.

The chain links TRBV19 to TRBJ1-5; TRBD1 agrees at 10 bases. The V gene's germline CDR1 is LNHDA and CDR2 SQIVND (reference sequence). Trimming took 0 bases from V and 13 from J; bases not matched to a gene: 9. The CDR3 loop spans 15 amino acids. The CDR3 DNA reads as TGTGCCAGTAGTATAGATCTTGTGACAGGGGGCCTGCAGCATTTT. It specifies CASSIDLVTGGLQHF.

The genes are TRBV5-4 and TRBJ2-6, with D maybe TRBD2 (5 bases). The CDR3 is 16 amino acids. V lost 4 bases and J 6 bases, leaving 17 bases between the germline ends. CDR1 is SGHNT, CDR2 YYREEE, per germline (reference sequence). The CDR3 sequence is CASSPGRESMANVLTF. In DNA form, the CDR3 reads TGTGCCAGCAGCCCTGGACGGGAAAGCATGGCCAACGTCCTGACTTTC.

The chain couples TRBV7-8 to TRBJ2-7; D is undetermined. The CDR3 has 16 amino acids. Germline-derived CDR1 and CDR2 are SGHVS and FQNEAQ. The V end was cut by 0 bases, the J end by 2 bases, with 14 bases between. This CDR3 reads CASSLAQRPSTYEQYF. The CDR3 DNA reads as TGTGCCAGCAGCTTAGCGCAGCGCCCCTCGACCTACGAGCAGTACTTC.

This clone has a handful of counts. The chain has TRBV13 and TRBJ2-3; D is unresolved. V lost 1 base to trimming and J lost 4 bases, with 3 bases between them. The CDR3 sequence is 12 residues long. Germline lookup yields CDR1 PRHDT and CDR2 FYEKMQ (reference sequence). The CDR3: CASSLDADTQYF. In DNA, the CDR3 is TGTGCCAGCAGCTTAGATGCAGATACGCAGTATTTT.

The DNA for the CDR3 is TGTGCCTGGCTGCCGACAGGGGGTTTCTACGAGCAGTACTTC. Its protein is CAWLPTGGFYEQYF. The rearrangement joins TRBV30 to TRBJ2-7; TRBD1 agrees at 9 bases. The V and J ends lost 5 bases and 3 bases, in that order; junction bases with no gene match: 8. The CDR3 has 14 amino acids. Germline CDR1 reads GTSNPN; CDR2 reads SVGIG (reference sequence).

This chain joins TRBV28 and TRBJ2-5; tentatively, D is TRBD2 (5 bases). The V gene lost 2 bases and the J gene lost 10 bases, with 11 bases spanning the gap. CDR1 and CDR2 from the germline V gene are MDHEN and SYDVKM. This CDR3 comprises 12 residues. This CDR3 reads CASSLPPGDQYF. In DNA form, the CDR3 reads TGTGCCAGCAGTTTACCTCCCGGGGACCAGTACTTC.

For the CDR3, the DNA is TGTGCCAGCTCACCTGGGACATCTGGGGGGGAGACCCAGTACTTC. The encoded protein is CASSPGTSGGETQYF. This sequence joins TRBV18 and TRBJ2-5; D possibly matches TRBD1 or TRBD2 (6 bases each). Germline V lookup: CDR1 KGHSH, CDR2 LQKENI. The CDR3 is made up of 15 amino acids. Trimming removed 3 bases from V and 5 bases from J, with 16 bases in between.

The chain uses TRBV4-1 and TRBJ1-2, with D unclear. Trimming shortened V by 1 base and J by 8 bases, and 17 bases separated the two germline ends. The CDR3 is 15 residues long. In germline, CDR1 is MGHRA, CDR2 YSYEKL. In DNA form, the CDR3 reads TGCGCCAGCAGCCAAGTAGGTGCGGGGTCGGGAGGCTACACCTTC. Translation gives CASSQVGAGSGGYTF.